This T cell receptor beta chain comes out of a study of T cell changes during pregnancy in multiple sclerosis. Assay used: immunoSEQ multiplex PCR; TCRdb lists only in-frame clones, some missing. Here the sample spans about 60,000 clones, 91% being singletons. CDR1 is LNHDA and CDR2 is SQIVND in the germline V gene (reference sequence). V was clipped by 1 base and J by 2 bases; unmatched bases: 4. This CDR3 spans 15 amino acids. The table lists this clone with a count of one. This clonotype was obtained from a female donor with multiple sclerosis, enrolled in a pregnancy study. The sequencing here drew on CD4+ T cells from peripheral blood mononuclear cells, taken in the first trimester of pregnancy. This sequence joins TRBV19 and TRBJ2-7; TRBD1 aligns across 8 bases. The CDR3 bases are TGTGCCAGTAGTATAGTGGCGGGACAGGCCTACGAGCAGTACTTC. This sequence encodes CASSIVAGQAYEQYF.